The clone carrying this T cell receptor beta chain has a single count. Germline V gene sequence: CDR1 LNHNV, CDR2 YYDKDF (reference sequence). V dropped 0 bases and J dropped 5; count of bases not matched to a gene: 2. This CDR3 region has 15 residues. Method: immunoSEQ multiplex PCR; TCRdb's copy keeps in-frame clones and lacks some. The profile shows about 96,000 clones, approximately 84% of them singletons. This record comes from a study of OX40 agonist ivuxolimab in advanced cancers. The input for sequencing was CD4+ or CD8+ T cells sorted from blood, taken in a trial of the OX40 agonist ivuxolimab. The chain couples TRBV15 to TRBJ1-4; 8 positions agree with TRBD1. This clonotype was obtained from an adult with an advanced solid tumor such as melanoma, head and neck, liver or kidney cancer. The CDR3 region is CATSRDTGGNEKLFF. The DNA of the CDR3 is TGTGCCACCAGCAGAGACACAGGGGGGAATGAAAAACTGTTTTTT.